The rows below give T cell receptor beta chains drawn from one sample of a study of T cells in Graves' hyperthyroidism and ophthalmopathy. One entry per CDR3 protein results from TCRdb running MiXCR on the multiplex PCR reads. The sample yields about 560,000 distinct CDR3 sequences, 16% seen once. Sequenced input: blood. Receptors were obtained from a woman between 18 and 29 years old with Graves' hyperthyroidism. Each CDR3 is given with its conserved first and last residue. The D gene is left open where the match is weak. Not every row has a clone size; where given, it reads once, few, many or a size class.

length: 16; V: TRBV27; size: many; D: TRBD1; J: TRBJ1-6; DNA: TGTGCCAGCAGTCCACTGACAGGGTTGGTTAATTCACCCCTCCACTTT; CDR3: CASSPLTGLVNSPLHF
length: 15; V: TRBV5-1; size: few; D: TRBD2; J: TRBJ2-1; DNA: TGCGCCAGCAGCGATCCGGGACTAGCGACCCGTGAGCAGTTCTTC; CDR3: CASSDPGLATREQFF
length: 13; V: TRBV5-8; size: few; D: -; J: TRBJ2-1; DNA: TGTGCCAGCAGCGGAGGGTTAGGCTACGAGCAGTTCTTC; CDR3: CASSGGLGYEQFF
length: 14; V: TRBV29-1; size: -; D: TRBD1; J: TRBJ2-7; DNA: TGCAGCGCCGCGGGGGACAGGGGACCTTACGAGCAGTACTTC; CDR3: CSAAGDRGPYEQYF
length: 14; V: TRBV12-3/TRBV12-4; size: many; D: -; J: TRBJ1-2; DNA: TGTGCCAGCAGGCCGAACAGGGAGAACTATGGCTACACCTTC; CDR3: CASRPNRENYGYTF
length: 15; V: TRBV5-1; size: -; D: -; J: TRBJ1-6; DNA: TGCGCCAGCAGGGGTACGGCAGGGTCAGGATCACCCCTCCACTTT; CDR3: CASRGTAGSGSPLHF
length: 13; V: TRBV12-3/TRBV12-4; size: few; D: TRBD1; J: TRBJ2-1; DNA: TGTGCCAGCATAAAGGGGGCTATCAATGAGCAGTTCTTC; CDR3: CASIKGAINEQFF
length: 16; V: TRBV4-2; size: few; D: TRBD1; J: TRBJ1-6; DNA: TGTGCCAGCAGCCAAGACAACAGGGGAAGGGATTCACCCCTCCACTTT; CDR3: CASSQDNRGRDSPLHF
length: 17; V: TRBV2; size: -; D: TRBD2; J: TRBJ2-1; DNA: TGTGCCAGCAGTGAGGGACTAGCGGGACCTAACGACAATGAGCAGTTCTTC; CDR3: CASSEGLAGPNDNEQFF
length: 14; V: TRBV11-2; size: many; D: -; J: TRBJ2-3; DNA: TGTGCCAGCAGCTACCGGACTAGCACAGATACGCAGTATTTT; CDR3: CASSYRTSTDTQYF
length: 13; V: TRBV2; size: many; D: -; J: TRBJ1-1; DNA: TGTGCCAGCAGTGACGAGGGAAACACTGAAGCTTTCTTT; CDR3: CASSDEGNTEAFF
length: 13; V: TRBV7-3; size: few; D: -; J: TRBJ1-1; DNA: TGTGCCAGCAGCTTAGCGGAAGGCCTTGAAGCTTTCTTT; CDR3: CASSLAEGLEAFF
length: 16; V: TRBV6-5; size: -; D: -; J: TRBJ2-6; DNA: TGTGCCAGCAGTTACTCGGGGGGTACTGGGGCCAACGTCCTGACTTTC; CDR3: CASSYSGGTGANVLTF
length: 16; V: TRBV28; size: -; D: TRBD2; J: TRBJ2-5; DNA: TGTGCCAGCAGGACTAGCGGGAGGTGGGCCCAAGAGACCCAGTACTTC; CDR3: CASRTSGRWAQETQYF
length: 15; V: TRBV6-1; size: -; D: -; J: TRBJ1-1; DNA: TGTGCCAGCAGTCCGGGGGCAGGGGTCAACACTGAAGCTTTCTTT; CDR3: CASSPGAGVNTEAFF
length: 17; V: TRBV27; size: many; D: -; J: TRBJ2-7; DNA: TGTGCCAGCAGTTTCCATTTCCCGCGGGGGCGTTTTTACGAGCAGTACTTC; CDR3: CASSFHFPRGRFYEQYF
length: 16; V: TRBV19; size: few; D: TRBD2; J: TRBJ2-5; DNA: TGTGCCAGTAGACCGGGACTAGCGGGGGGTTGGGAGACCCAGTACTTC; CDR3: CASRPGLAGGWETQYF
length: 15; V: TRBV28; size: -; D: -; J: TRBJ1-4; DNA: TGTGCCAGCAGTTTTGAGGACAGAGCCTTTGAAAAACTGTTTTTT; CDR3: CASSFEDRAFEKLFF
length: 14; V: TRBV5-1; size: many; D: TRBD1; J: TRBJ1-1; DNA: TGCGCCAGCAGCTGGACAGGGACGAACACTGAAGCTTTCTTT; CDR3: CASSWTGTNTEAFF
length: 13; V: TRBV5-8; size: few; D: -; J: TRBJ2-7; DNA: TGTGCCAGCACTTACCAGGGATTCTACGAGCAGTACTTC; CDR3: CASTYQGFYEQYF
length: 16; V: TRBV3-1; size: -; D: TRBD2; J: TRBJ2-7; DNA: TGTGCCAGCAGCCAAACGACGGGGGGGGCCATGGGCGAGCAGTACTTC; CDR3: CASSQTTGGAMGEQYF
length: 15; V: TRBV12-3/TRBV12-4; size: -; D: -; J: TRBJ1-5; DNA: TGTGCCAGCAGTTTAGGGTCAGGGAACAATCAGCCCCAGCATTTT; CDR3: CASSLGSGNNQPQHF
length: 15; V: TRBV3-1; size: -; D: -; J: TRBJ2-5; DNA: TGTGCCAGCAGCTTGGGTCCTGGGACTTTAGAGACCCAGTACTTC; CDR3: CASSLGPGTLETQYF
length: 13; V: TRBV30; size: many; D: TRBD1; J: TRBJ1-5; DNA: TGTGCCTGGGGGACAGGGAATAGTCAGCCCCAGCATTTT; CDR3: CAWGTGNSQPQHF
length: 12; V: TRBV6-2/TRBV6-3; size: -; D: -; J: TRBJ1-2; DNA: TGTGCCAGCAGTTCGAACAGCTATGGCTACACCTTC; CDR3: CASSSNSYGYTF
length: 14; V: TRBV20-1; size: many; D: TRBD2; J: TRBJ2-1; DNA: TGCAGTGCACAAGCGGGAGGGCCCCGGAATGAGCAGTTCTTC; CDR3: CSAQAGGPRNEQFF
length: 17; V: TRBV30; size: -; D: TRBD2; J: TRBJ2-1; DNA: TGTGCCTGGAGTGCAAGACTAGCGGGGATTCCCTACAATGAGCAGTTCTTC; CDR3: CAWSARLAGIPYNEQFF
length: 13; V: TRBV19; size: -; D: -; J: TRBJ2-7; DNA: TGTGCCAGTAGTATCGGGTCCCTTTACGAGCAGTACTTC; CDR3: CASSIGSLYEQYF
length: 14; V: TRBV10-3; size: -; D: TRBD1; J: TRBJ2-7; DNA: TGTGCCACCGGAACCTCGGACAGGTCCTACGAGCAGTACTTC; CDR3: CATGTSDRSYEQYF
length: 12; V: TRBV20-1; size: -; D: -; J: TRBJ2-1; DNA: TGCAGTGCTGGTGTCCTTGATGCTGAGCAGTTCTTC; CDR3: CSAGVLDAEQFF
length: 15; V: TRBV29-1; size: few; D: TRBD2; J: TRBJ2-7; DNA: TGCAGCGTTCGGGGGGCACTAGCGGGCGCCTACGAGCAGTACTTC; CDR3: CSVRGALAGAYEQYF
length: 14; V: TRBV27; size: many; D: TRBD2; J: TRBJ2-1; DNA: TGTGCCAGCAGTCCGGGACTAGCGGCCAATGAGCAGTTCTTC; CDR3: CASSPGLAANEQFF
length: 17; V: TRBV4-1; size: few; D: TRBD2; J: TRBJ2-3; DNA: TGCGCCAGCAGCCACACAGGGACTAGCGGTCCCACAGATACGCAGTATTTT; CDR3: CASSHTGTSGPTDTQYF
length: 16; V: TRBV28; size: many; D: -; J: TRBJ1-5; DNA: TGTGCCAGCAGGCCCCGAGGGGGTTATAGCAATCAGCCCCAGCATTTT; CDR3: CASRPRGGYSNQPQHF
length: 20; V: TRBV6-5; size: many; D: -; J: TRBJ2-3; DNA: TGTGCCAGCAGTTACTCGTACCCAAGTACGTGGGGGGCCCCCACAGATACGCAGTATTTT; CDR3: CASSYSYPSTWGAPTDTQYF
length: 14; V: TRBV20-1; size: -; D: TRBD2; J: TRBJ2-7; DNA: TGCAGTGCTTTAGACCAAAGCGGGGTTTACGAGCAGTACTTC; CDR3: CSALDQSGVYEQYF
length: 13; V: TRBV12-3/TRBV12-4; size: many; D: -; J: TRBJ1-1; DNA: TGTGCCAGCACCCCTCGTATTCGGACTGAAGCTTTCTTT; CDR3: CASTPRIRTEAFF
length: 13; V: TRBV7-9; size: -; D: -; J: TRBJ2-5; DNA: TGTGCCACCCCGGGCCAACGGGGAGAGACCCAGTACTTC; CDR3: CATPGQRGETQYF
length: 13; V: TRBV20-1; size: many; D: -; J: TRBJ2-3; DNA: TGCAGTGCTGGAGCGGATTTCACAGATACGCAGTATTTT; CDR3: CSAGADFTDTQYF
length: 15; V: TRBV9; size: once; D: -; J: TRBJ2-2; DNA: TGTGCCAGCAGCGTAGTCGGGAGCCGCGCCGGGGAGCTGTTTTTT; CDR3: CASSVVGSRAGELFF
length: 16; V: TRBV19; size: -; D: TRBD1; J: TRBJ1-5; DNA: TGTGCCAGTAGTACAAGGGACAGGGGCAATAATCAGCCCCAGCATTTT; CDR3: CASSTRDRGNNQPQHF
length: 16; V: TRBV6-4; size: few; D: -; J: TRBJ2-3; DNA: TGTGCCAGCAGTGTTAGTCCGGCGGCCGAGGCAGATACGCAGTATTTT; CDR3: CASSVSPAAEADTQYF
length: 17; V: TRBV19; size: -; D: -; J: TRBJ1-5; DNA: TGTGCCAGTAGTATATGGCAGGGGATGCGAGGCAATCAGCCCCAGCATTTT; CDR3: CASSIWQGMRGNQPQHF
length: 12; V: TRBV20-1; size: many; D: -; J: TRBJ1-1; DNA: TGCAGGTCTAGGGGGTCGGTCACTGAAGCTTTCTTT; CDR3: CRSRGSVTEAFF